These 22 T cell receptor beta chains were sequenced from one sample in a study of T cell repertoires in cytomegalovirus infection. From the reads, TCRdb called clonotypes with MiXCR, one entry per CDR3 protein. The sample holds nearly 450,000 distinct CDR3 sequences, approximately 31% seen once. The specimen sequenced was PBMCs. These receptors came from a human donor in good health (CMV status not recorded). Some clones in this sample may be carry-over from other donors' samples.

About this clonotype itself: Sequence at one end of the junction differs from germline and may be a read error. This rearrangement joins TRBV7-9 to TRBJ2-1, with a possible D match to TRBD1 (6 bases). Germline loops: CDR1 SEHNR, CDR2 FQNEAQ (reference sequence). The CDR3 is 17 residues long. The CDR3 DNA reads TGTGCCAGCAGCGGACACCTCACCCGGGACATGAGAAATGAGAAGTTCTTC. Translation gives CASSGHLTRDMRNEKFF.

This clonotype was observed a few times. V is TRBV7-9 and J is TRBJ2-7; D may be TRBD1 (5 bases). Between the trimmed V and J ends, which lost 5 bases and 2 bases, there was a span of 16 bases. Germline lookup yields CDR1 SEHNR and CDR2 FQNEAQ (reference sequence). CDR3 length: 15 amino acids. The CDR3 spells CASSQQALAPYEQYF. The CDR3 DNA reads as TGTGCCAGCAGCCAACAGGCCCTCGCCCCCTACGAGCAGTACTTC.

This sequence joins TRBV6-2 or TRBV6-3 and TRBJ2-1; D remains unclear. V was cut by 8 bases and J by 10 bases, with 15 bases left in between. Germline-derived CDR1 and CDR2 are MNHEY and SVGEGT. This CDR3 spans 12 amino acids. The CDR3 region is CASGPRGVEQFF. The CDR3 bases are TGTGCCAGCGGTCCAAGAGGTGTGGAGCAGTTCTTC.

The chain carries TRBV7-6 and TRBJ2-5; no firm D call. Germline CDR1 and CDR2: SGHVS and FNYEAQ. The CDR3 has 16 amino acids. Trimming stripped 0 bases from V and 2 bases from J, with 13 bases between. CDR3 region: CASSLAGQRPQETQYF. The CDR3 DNA reads TGTGCCAGCAGCTTAGCAGGGCAGCGCCCACAAGAGACCCAGTACTTC. Using reference TRBV7-6 and TRBJ2-5 for the parts outside the CDR3, the full variable domain is GAGVSQSPRYKVTKRGQDVALRCDPISGHVSLYWYRQALGQGPEFLTYFNYEAQQDKSGLPNDRFSAERPEGSISTLTIQRTEQRDSAMYRCASSLAGQRPQETQYFGPGTRLLVL.

A word on this clonotype: A much more abundant neighbour one base away suggests this may be a read error. In this CDR3 the conserved last residue, phenylalanine or tryptophan, is missing, so a read error is likely. The gene calls are TRBV11-1 and TRBJ1-1, with D hard to call. Trimming left V 6 bases short and J 1 base short, with 6 bases between. Germline loops: CDR1 SGHAT, CDR2 FQDESV (reference sequence). The CDR3 is 12 amino acids. CDR3 DNA: TGTGCCAGCAGGGACGGGAACACTGAAGCTTTCTCT. Protein sequence: CASRDGNTEAFS.

In this sample, this clonotype turned up many times. V gene TRBV7-9 combines with J gene TRBJ1-6, with TRBD1 matching 10 bases. V trimming: 5 bases; J trimming: 9 bases; junction bases outside the gene matches: 4. Germline CDR1 reads SEHNR; CDR2 reads FQNEAQ (reference sequence). The CDR3 is made up of 14 amino acids. The DNA of the CDR3 is TGTGCCAGCAGCCCGGACAGGGGGGGTTCACCCCTCCACTTT. The encoded protein is CASSPDRGGSPLHF.

Only a few counts were recorded for this clonotype. The V and J genes are TRBV6-6 and TRBJ1-5, with D perhaps matching TRBD1 (5 bases). Trimming cost V 0 bases and J 4 bases, with 13 bases left between them. CDR1 and CDR2 from the germline V gene are MNHNY and SVGAGI (reference sequence). This CDR3 is 16 amino acids long. The CDR3 loop is CASSYSLWQGNQPQHF. The CDR3 bases are TGTGCCAGCAGTTACTCGCTGTGGCAGGGAAATCAGCCCCAGCATTTT.

The chain couples TRBV25-1 to TRBJ2-1; 7 nucleotides match TRBD2. The V segment lost 6 bases and the J segment 8 bases; nucleotides outside the gene matches: 13. The germline gives CDR1 MGHDK, CDR2 SYGVNS. This CDR3 has 15 amino acids. The chain's CDR3 is CASSKSGGGGDEQFF. CDR3 in DNA: TGTGCCAGCAGCAAAAGTGGTGGGGGGGGGGATGAGCAGTTCTTC.

This clonotype has just a few counts. This chain connects TRBV7-8 to TRBJ1-1, with 9 bases matching TRBD1. The CDR3 has 15 residues. Germline V gives CDR1 SGHVS, CDR2 FQNEAQ. Unmatched junction bases numbered 8, after V lost 6 bases and J lost 3 bases. CDR3: CASREGNRGHTEAFF. In DNA form, the CDR3 reads TGTGCCAGCAGGGAGGGTAACAGGGGGCACACTGAAGCTTTCTTT.

The V and J genes are TRBV7-6 and TRBJ2-5; D could derive from TRBD1 or TRBD2 (5 bases each). V dropped 0 bases and J dropped 5 bases, with 13 bases sitting between them. Germline V lookup: CDR1 SGHVS, CDR2 FNYEAQ. The CDR3 contains 15 residues. The CDR3: CASSLANMGEETQYF. In nucleotides, the CDR3 is TGTGCCAGCAGCTTAGCGAACATGGGGGAGGAGACCCAGTACTTC.

The chain employs TRBV6-1 and TRBJ1-4, with 7 bases lining up with TRBD1. The CDR3 runs 14 residues. In germline, CDR1 is MNHNS, CDR2 SASEGT. Losses at the gene ends were 4 bases for V and 4 bases for J; bases not matched to a gene: 3. This CDR3 is CASSADRHNEKLFF. CDR3 DNA sequence: TGTGCCAGCAGTGCGGACAGGCATAATGAAAAACTGTTTTTT.

Only a few counts were recorded for this clonotype. The genes are TRBV5-6 and TRBJ1-1; a weak D match, TRBD1 (6 bases). V was trimmed by 8 bases and J by 1 base, leaving 12 bases between them. CDR3 length: 13 residues. Germline-derived CDR1 and CDR2 are SGHDT and YYEEEE. CDR3 protein: CASEDSPNTEAFF. DNA of the CDR3: TGTGCCAGTGAGGACAGTCCGAACACTGAAGCTTTCTTT.

In nucleotides, the CDR3 is TGTGCCACTTCCGGTCCTAGCGGGGGGCCCGCGGAGACCCAGTACTTC. It encodes CATSGPSGGPAETQYF. J is TRBJ2-5 and V is TRBV12-3 or TRBV12-4; TRBD2 matches 11 bases. V lost 10 bases to trimming and J lost 5 bases; unmatched junction nucleotides: 15. CDR3 size: 16 residues.

This clonotype showed up just a few times. The rearrangement uses TRBV6-5 and TRBJ2-7, with 9 bases lining up with TRBD1. With V trimmed by 4 bases and J by 12 bases, 10 bases remained unmatched. The CDR3 contains 13 residues. Germline-derived CDR1 and CDR2 are MNHEY and SVGAGI. The CDR3 nucleotides read TGTGCCAGCAGTTCAGGACAGGGGACGCCACTGTACTTC. Encoded protein: CASSSGQGTPLYF.

This clonotype was recorded a few times. CDR3 residues: CASMQGAWNTIYF. CDR3 in DNA: TGTGCCAGCATGCAGGGGGCTTGGAACACCATATATTTT. The chain uses TRBV2 and TRBJ1-3; 8 nucleotides align to TRBD1. V lost 7 bases, J lost 7 bases, and 6 bases stayed unmatched. In germline, CDR1 is SNHLY, CDR2 FYNNEI. The CDR3 contains 13 residues.

There are many counts of this clonotype. This chain connects TRBV12-3 or TRBV12-4 to TRBJ2-1; 8 nucleotides match TRBD1. Germline trimming cut 2 bases from V and 1 base from J; bases unmatched to any gene: 10. This CDR3 contains 18 residues. CDR3 DNA: TGTGCCAGCAGTTTAATCGGGGGACAGGTAGTTTCCTACAATGAGCAGTTCTTC. Translated: CASSLIGGQVVSYNEQFF.

The table lists this clonotype with many counts. The chain has TRBV7-8 and TRBJ2-7, with a weak D call TRBD1 (5 bases). The germline CDR1 and CDR2 sequences are SGHVS and FQNEAQ. V was trimmed by 1 base and J by 1 base, leaving 14 bases between them. The CDR3 runs 16 residues. In DNA form, the CDR3 reads TGTGCCAGCAGCTTAGGGGTCCTAAGGGGATCCTACGAGCAGTACTTC. Translation gives CASSLGVLRGSYEQYF.

This chain connects TRBV18 to TRBJ1-2, with a tentative D call TRBD1 (6 bases). CDR1 and CDR2 from the germline V gene are KGHSH and LQKENI. Deletions cut 6 bases from V and 6 bases from J, with 29 bases between. The CDR3 has 18 amino acids. This chain's CDR3 is CASSVQGPSSNSPNGYTF. The CDR3, as DNA: TGTGCCAGCTCGGTACAGGGCCCGTCGAGCAACTCTCCTAATGGCTACACCTTC.

This clonotype was seen more than once but under ten times. The V and J genes are TRBV7-2 and TRBJ2-1; D unclear. The germline CDR1 and CDR2 sequences are SGHTA and FQGNSA. The CDR3 consists of 17 residues. The germline V and J ends were trimmed by 6 bases and 0 bases, with 18 bases remaining between them. The CDR3 sequence: CASSLSFGSSSYNEQFF. The CDR3 bases are TGTGCCAGCAGTCTCTCTTTTGGCAGCAGCTCCTACAATGAGCAGTTCTTC.

This clonotype came up a few times. The V gene is TRBV12-3 or TRBV12-4, the J gene TRBJ2-7, with TRBD2 identical over 8 bases. This CDR3 comprises 14 residues. With V trimmed by 4 bases and J by 0 bases, 2 bases remained unmatched. In DNA form, the CDR3 reads TGTGCCAGCAGTTACGGGGGGGCCTCCTACGAGCAGTACTTC. It translates to CASSYGGASYEQYF.

There are many counts of this clonotype. At one end the junction does not follow the germline gene, possibly because of a read error. The chain has TRBV7-2 and TRBJ1-1; no definite D call. Germline CDR1 reads SGHTA; CDR2 reads FQGNSA. This CDR3 region has 12 residues. The CDR3, as DNA: TGTGCCAGCAGTTTAGCAGAGGCTGAAGCTTTCTTT. Translating it yields CASSLAEAEAFF.

This clonotype was detected only a few times. The chain recombines TRBV6-2 or TRBV6-3 with TRBJ2-2, with D hard to call. V was pared by 6 bases and J by 5 bases, with 10 bases between. This CDR3 is 13 amino acids long. Germline V lookup: CDR1 MNHEY, CDR2 SVGEGT. CDR3 bases: TGTGCCAGCAGCCCCGACCAGACCGGGGAGCTGTTTTTT. Its translation: CASSPDQTGELFF.